The next 27 T cell receptor beta chains were all read from a single sample in a study of cytomegalovirus exposure and HLA in healthy donors. This PCR relied on a set of 60 Vbeta primers and 13 Jbeta primers. Clones were sequenced by immunoSEQ multiplex PCR, and TCRdb holds only the in-frame ones, with some missing. In the table there are 200,000 to 250,000 clones, approximately 70% of which are singletons. Material for sequencing was PBMCs. The receptor source for this set is a man between 35 and 55 years old in good health and CMV-seropositive.

The J gene is TRBJ1-5, the V gene TRBV7-8, with 9 bases fitting TRBD1. The V gene's germline CDR1 is SGHVS and CDR2 FQNEAQ. With V trimmed by 1 base and J by 2 bases, 0 bases remained unmatched. The CDR3 has 15 amino acids. CDR3 sequence: CASSLDRGRNQPQHF. DNA for the CDR3: TGTGCCAGCAGCTTAGACAGGGGGCGCAATCAGCCCCAGCATTTT. The variable domain in full, with the rest retrieved from reference TRBV7-8 and TRBJ1-5, is GAGVSQSPRYKVAKRGQDVALRCDPISGHVSLFWYQQALGQGPEFLTYFQNEAQLDKSGLPSDRFFAERPEGSVSTLKIQRTQQEDSAVYLCASSLDRGRNQPQHFGDGTRLSIL.

The chain joins TRBV23-1 to TRBJ1-4; 9 bases are a match to TRBD1. TRBV23-1 is treated as an ORF (open reading frame) with a function not yet certain. The CDR3 extends over 17 amino acids. Trimming took 4 bases from V and 8 from J; bases not matched to a gene: 14. The CDR3 spells CASSLIGQGLRDEKLFF. CDR3 nucleotides: TGCGCCAGCAGTCTAATAGGACAGGGGTTGAGGGACGAAAAACTGTTTTTT.

This rearrangement joins TRBV27 to TRBJ1-6; unclear D gene. The CDR3 sequence is 16 residues long. Germline loops: CDR1 MNHEY, CDR2 SMNVEV (reference sequence). The V and J ends lost 8 bases and 0 bases respectively, with 14 bases between them. The CDR3 nucleotides read TGTGCCAGCTCGACGGAGGCTAGCTCCTATAATTCACCCCTCCACTTT. Protein product: CASSTEASSYNSPLHF.

This clone was counted between two and nine times. The gene calls are TRBV29-1 and TRBJ1-2; 10 bases line up with TRBD1. The germline V gene has CDR1 SQVTM and CDR2 ANQGSEA. Unmatched junction bases numbered 9, after V lost 6 bases and J lost 8 bases. The CDR3 spans 13 residues. The CDR3 is CSVYWGQGHGYTF. Here the CDR3 DNA reads TGCAGCGTCTATTGGGGACAGGGGCACGGCTACACCTTC.

The chain uses TRBV10-3 and TRBJ2-3; tentative D call: TRBD1 (6 bases). V was pared by 2 bases and J by 4 bases, with 10 bases between. CDR3 size: 14 residues. Germline CDR1 reads ENHRY; CDR2 reads SYGVKD. CDR3 in amino acids: CAISEGGRADTQYF. The CDR3 DNA reads as TGTGCCATCAGTGAGGGGGGCCGGGCAGATACGCAGTATTTT.

The sample holds a few counts of this clone. The CDR3 sequence is CASSPSGRRAEKLFF. The CDR3 nucleotides are TGTGCCAGCAGCCCTAGTGGGAGAAGAGCTGAAAAACTGTTTTTT. The chain employs TRBV14 and TRBJ1-4; D ambiguous. Germline CDR1 is SGHDN and CDR2 is FVKESK. CDR3 length equals 15 residues. The V end was cut by 4 bases, the J end by 7 bases, with 16 bases between.

This clone came up a few times. The chain is built from TRBV15 and TRBJ2-1; D is possibly TRBD2 (5 bases). Germline loops: CDR1 LNHNV, CDR2 YYDKDF (reference sequence). This CDR3 spans 14 amino acids. V lost 8 bases to trimming and J lost 0 bases, with 11 bases between them. The CDR3 sequence is CATRADSSYNEQFF. The CDR3 region has the DNA TGTGCCACCCGAGCGGATAGCTCCTACAATGAGCAGTTCTTC. Full variable domain (outside the CDR3, taken from reference TRBV15 and TRBJ2-1): DAMVIQNPRYQVTQFGKPVTLSCSQTLNHNVMYWYQQKSSQAPKLLFHYYDKDFNNEADTPDNFQSRRPNTSFCFLDIRSPGLGDTAMYLCATRADSSYNEQFFGPGTRLTVL.

This clone was counted between two and nine times. The rearrangement links TRBV7-9 to TRBJ2-2, with TRBD1 matching over 11 bases. Germline values: CDR1 SEHNR, CDR2 FQNEAQ (reference sequence). The V and J ends lost 5 bases and 3 bases, in that order; junction bases with no gene match: 2. There are 15 residues in the CDR3. In DNA, the CDR3 is TGTGCCAGCAGCATGGGACAGGGGGACACCGGGGAGCTGTTTTTT. Its protein product is CASSMGQGDTGELFF. Combining the CDR3 with reference TRBV7-9 and TRBJ2-2 gives the whole variable domain DTGVSQNPRHKITKRGQNVTFRCDPISEHNRLYWYRQTLGQGPEFLTYFQNEAQLEKSRLLSDRFSAERPKGSFSTLEIQRTEQGDSAMYLCASSMGQGDTGELFFGEGSRLTVL.

The V and J genes are TRBV19 and TRBJ1-4, with no clear D. V lost 3 bases and J 7 bases, leaving 9 bases between the germline ends. The CDR3 has 13 amino acids. Germline lookup yields CDR1 LNHDA and CDR2 SQIVND (reference sequence). In nucleotides, the CDR3 is TGTGCCAGTAGTATTACAGAACGTGAAAAACTGTTTTTT. It is translated as CASSITEREKLFF.

The chain recombines TRBV6-5 with TRBJ1-2; 7 nucleotides align to TRBD1. J gave up 7 bases and V 5 bases, and 7 bases lay outside the gene matches. Looked up from germline, CDR1 is MNHEY and CDR2 is SVGAGI. This CDR3 contains 13 residues. The CDR3 DNA reads as TGTGCCAGCAGTCCAAAGAGACAGGGTGGCTACACCTTC. As protein: CASSPKRQGGYTF.

The V call is TRBV28, the J call TRBJ1-4, with a possible D match to TRBD1 (6 bases). Germline CDR1 is MDHEN and CDR2 is SYDVKM. The CDR3 covers 15 residues. Trimming shortened V by 1 base and J by 8 bases, and 14 bases separated the two germline ends. CDR3 DNA: TGTGCCAGCAGTTTATCAGGGGCTGTAGGGGAAAAACTGTTTTTT. It translates to CASSLSGAVGEKLFF.

CDR3 protein: CASSYPGGEQYF. CDR3 DNA sequence: TGTGCCAGCAGTTACCCCGGCGGCGAGCAGTACTTC. The rearrangement joins TRBV6-5 to TRBJ2-7; D is undetermined. V gave up 2 bases and J gave up 6 bases, with 8 bases separating them. This CDR3 is built from 12 residues. Germline V gives CDR1 MNHEY, CDR2 SVGAGI.

This clone appeared a few times. The chain carries TRBV7-8 and TRBJ2-7; 10 positions match TRBD2. V lost 4 bases to trimming and J lost 0 bases; unmatched junction nucleotides: 3. This CDR3 is 15 amino acids long. Germline CDR1 SGHVS, CDR2 FQNEAQ. The CDR3 loop reads CASSSSGGASYEQYF. CDR3 in DNA: TGTGCCAGCAGCTCGAGCGGGGGGGCCTCCTACGAGCAGTACTTC.

This chain uses TRBV4-1 with TRBJ2-3; D unclear. The CDR3 runs to 15 residues. Trimming left V 1 base short and J 0 bases short, with 8 bases between. CDR1 and CDR2 from the germline V gene are MGHRA and YSYEKL. The CDR3 loop reads CASSQGAASTDTQYF. The CDR3 region has the DNA TGCGCCAGCAGCCAAGGGGCAGCTAGCACAGATACGCAGTATTTT.

The chain couples TRBV10-3 to TRBJ1-1; TRBD1 might be the D (6 bases). Germline loops: CDR1 ENHRY, CDR2 SYGVKD. The V end lost 10 bases, the J end lost 5 bases, and 17 bases lay between the germline ends. The CDR3 is 13 residues long. CDR3 nucleotide sequence: TGTGCCACGAACAGGGATGAACAGACTGAAGCTTTCTTT. Its protein product is CATNRDEQTEAFF.

The chain links TRBV5-1 to TRBJ2-6; tentative D call: TRBD2 (6 bases). The germline V gene encodes CDR1 SGHRS and CDR2 YFSETQ. There are 15 residues in the CDR3. V lost 7 bases to trimming and J lost 0 bases, with 11 bases between them. Here the CDR3 DNA reads TGCGCCAGCGCGGGACGATTCTCTGGGGCCAACGTCCTGACTTTC. Its translation: CASAGRFSGANVLTF.

The chain links TRBV19 to TRBJ2-1; 7 bases agree with TRBD1. This CDR3 contains 16 residues. Germline CDR1 reads LNHDA; CDR2 reads SQIVND (reference sequence). V lost 7 bases to trimming and J lost 6 bases; unmatched junction nucleotides: 15. The CDR3 nucleotides are TGTGCCAGTACCCCTCACGCAGGGACAGTAATCAATGAGCAGTTCTTC. This gives the protein CASTPHAGTVINEQFF.

The CDR3 here is CAGGQASTDTQYF. The CDR3 DNA sequence: TGCGCCGGCGGACAGGCGAGCACAGATACGCAGTATTTT. V and J are TRBV5-1 and TRBJ2-3; 7 bases fit TRBD1. The CDR3 totals 13 residues. V gave up 10 bases and J gave up 0 bases; unmatched junction bases: 5. Germline CDR1 is SGHRS and CDR2 is YFSETQ.

The chain couples TRBV5-1 to TRBJ2-1; TRBD1 agrees at 8 bases. Germline CDR1 SGHRS, CDR2 YFSETQ. The V segment lost 5 bases and the J segment 8 bases; nucleotides outside the gene matches: 3. This CDR3 has 12 amino acids. The CDR3 DNA follows: TGCGCCAGCAGGACAGGGGATGATGAGCAGTTCTTC. Encoded protein: CASRTGDDEQFF.

As to this clone: This sample also contains other DNA sequences that code for the same CDR3. The V gene is TRBV5-1, the J gene TRBJ2-7; 7 positions match TRBD1. V dropped 4 bases and J dropped 2; count of bases not matched to a gene: 3. The germline CDR1 and CDR2 sequences are SGHRS and YFSETQ. This CDR3 has 13 amino acids. This chain's CDR3 is CASSLTGPYEQYF. In DNA form, the CDR3 reads TGCGCCAGCAGCCTGACAGGGCCCTACGAGCAGTACTTC.

The rearrangement links TRBV11-3 to TRBJ2-1; 13 bases line up with TRBD2. J lost 0 bases, V lost 3 bases, and 5 bases had no gene match. Germline CDR1 reads SGHNT; CDR2 reads YENEEA. This CDR3 contains 18 residues. This chain's CDR3 is CASSLTSGGPYSYNEQFF. The CDR3 coding sequence is TGTGCCAGCAGCTTGACTAGCGGGGGGCCCTACTCCTACAATGAGCAGTTCTTC.

Note on this clone: At the DNA level, this CDR3 is encoded by other sequences in the same sample as well. This rearrangement joins TRBV5-1 to TRBJ1-4; weak D call: TRBD1 (6 bases). Germline loops: CDR1 SGHRS, CDR2 YFSETQ. The V end was cut by 0 bases, the J end by 7 bases, with 13 bases between. The CDR3 totals 15 residues. CDR3 in DNA: TGCGCCAGCAGCTTGGCCGGGGGGGGCGGTGAAAAACTGTTTTTT. This encodes CASSLAGGGGEKLFF.

The chain combines TRBV5-4 with TRBJ1-3, with unresolved D. In germline, CDR1 is SGHNT, CDR2 YYREEE (reference sequence). Trimming removed 1 base at V and 0 bases at J, with 8 bases between. The CDR3 loop spans 15 amino acids. As DNA, the CDR3 is TGTGCCAGCAGCTTGCCCACAGTCTCTGGAAACACCATATATTTT. Protein: CASSLPTVSGNTIYF.

The V and J genes are TRBV2 and TRBJ1-1; possible D gene TRBD1, 6 bases. Germline lookup yields CDR1 SNHLY and CDR2 FYNNEI. CDR3 size: 17 residues. The V end was cut by 8 bases, the J end by 0 bases, with 22 bases between. The CDR3 sequence: CASELITGLLMNTEAFF. In DNA form, the CDR3 reads TGTGCCAGCGAGCTGATTACAGGGCTACTTATGAACACTGAAGCTTTCTTT.

The rearrangement joins TRBV2 to TRBJ2-3; 12 bases are a match to TRBD2. CDR1 and CDR2 (germline): SNHLY, FYNNEI. The CDR3 spans 15 residues. Unmatched junction bases numbered 6, after V lost 7 bases and J lost 4 bases. CDR3 sequence reads: CASMKLAGGSDTQYF. CDR3 in DNA: TGTGCCAGCATGAAACTAGCGGGGGGATCAGATACGCAGTATTTT.

The rearrangement joins TRBV6-4 to TRBJ2-3, with TRBD2 matching over 8 bases. Germline-derived CDR1 and CDR2 are MRHNA and SNTAGT. The ends lost 3 bases at V and 5 bases at J; junction bases unmatched: 7. CDR3 length: 15 amino acids. The CDR3 loop is CASSEEAGDQDTQYF. The CDR3 DNA reads TGTGCCAGCAGTGAAGAAGCGGGGGACCAAGATACGCAGTATTTT.

In its sample, this clone was seen a few times. This chain links TRBV28 with TRBJ2-5; no clear D. The DNA end is more similar to TRBJ2-7, so the J call may be wrong. The CDR3 runs to 11 residues. The germline V gene encodes CDR1 MDHEN and CDR2 SYDVKM. In DNA form, the CDR3 reads TGTGCCAGTGCGTCCTCCTACGAGCAGTACTTC. This codes for CASASSYEQYF.